A selection of T cell receptor beta chains follows, all from one sample in a study of CD8 T cells in ankylosing spondylitis. A single record per CDR3 protein comes from TCRdb applying MiXCR to the 5' RACE reads. Of over 200,000 distinct CDR3 sequences listed, approximately 20% are singletons. Sequencing was performed on blood, either unsorted or a sorted T cell fraction (not recorded which). All receptors come from a male donor with ankylosing spondylitis. Each CDR3 is given with its conserved first and last residue. Fields, in order: J gene, clone size, V gene, D gene, CDR3 DNA, CDR3 protein. A D gene is named only where the DNA matches it firmly. Clone size is given for some rows only: seen once, a few or many times, or a class if the clone is expanded.

>TRBJ2-7|NA|TRBV7-9|TRBD2
TGTGCCAGCGGTCGACTAGCGGGAGAGTGGGACGAGCAGTACTTC
CASGRLAGEWDEQYF
>TRBJ2-1|few|TRBV4-3|NA
TGCGCCAGCAGCCAAGACAATCGGGACGGACACTATACTGAGCAGTTCTTC
CASSQDNRDGHYTEQFF
>TRBJ1-5|few|TRBV6-1|NA
TGTGCCAGCAGGACGTTGGGGGGAGGTCAGCCCCAGCATTTT
CASRTLGGGQPQHF
>TRBJ2-7|NA|TRBV28|NA
TGTGCCAGCAGTTCACCCCGGGAGGGGGCGTTGGGCCACGAGCAGTACTTC
CASSSPREGALGHEQYF
>TRBJ1-2|few|TRBV29-1|NA
TGCAGCGTTGCACCGTCCGACTATGGCTACACCTTC
CSVAPSDYGYTF
>TRBJ2-7|many|TRBV12-3/TRBV12-4|NA
TGTGCCAGCAGTTTTGGACAAACCTACGAGCAGTACTTC
CASSFGQTYEQYF
>TRBJ2-6|NA|TRBV4-3|NA
TGCGCCAGCAGCCAAGAAACCCCGGGGGATGGGGCCAACGTCCTGACTTTC
CASSQETPGDGANVLTF
>TRBJ2-1|NA|TRBV5-1|TRBD2
TGCGCCAGCAGCACTAGCGGGGGCCGGCTCTACAATGAGCAGTTCTTC
CASSTSGGRLYNEQFF
>TRBJ2-3|NA|TRBV5-6|NA
TGTGCCAGCAGCTCCCCCTTAGCCGGTGGCACAGATACGCAGTATTTT
CASSSPLAGGTDTQYF
>TRBJ1-3|few|TRBV5-1|TRBD1
TGCGCCAGCAGTTTGACAGGGCCCCTCTCTGGAAACACCATATATTTT
CASSLTGPLSGNTIYF
>TRBJ2-2|NA|TRBV6-4|TRBD1
TGTGCCAGCAGTGCGACAGGGGACACCGGGGAGCTGTTTTTT
CASSATGDTGELFF
>TRBJ2-1|NA|TRBV7-6|TRBD2
TGTGCCAGCAGCTTAACGGCGGGAGGGATCTACAATGAGCAGTTCTTC
CASSLTAGGIYNEQFF
>TRBJ2-7|many|TRBV12-3/TRBV12-4|TRBD2
TGTGCCAGCAGTTTAGGCGGGAGCCTCTCCTACGAGCAGTACTTC
CASSLGGSLSYEQYF
>TRBJ1-6|few|TRBV12-3/TRBV12-4|NA
TGTGCCAGCAGTTTCCAGGGTGTTATGTCACCCCTCCACTTT
CASSFQGVMSPLHF
>TRBJ2-7|NA|TRBV2|TRBD1
TGTGCCAGCAGCCTGACAGGGGGCGCCTCCTACGAGCAGTACTTC
CASSLTGGASYEQYF
>TRBJ2-1|NA|TRBV27|TRBD2
TGTGCCAGCAGTTTTTGGACTAGCGGGGACAATGAGCAGTTCTTC
CASSFWTSGDNEQFF
>TRBJ2-3|few|TRBV5-1|TRBD2
TGCGCCAGCAGCTTGGTGGGACTAGCGGTCACAGATACGCAGTATTTT
CASSLVGLAVTDTQYF
>TRBJ2-3|few|TRBV4-2|NA
TGTGCCTCCAGGCCGGGCCCCACAGATACGCAGTATTTT
CASRPGPTDTQYF
>TRBJ2-3|few|TRBV2|NA
TGTGCCAGCAGTGGTGTGAGCACAGATACGCAGTATTTT
CASSGVSTDTQYF
>TRBJ1-1|NA|TRBV3-1|NA
TGTGCCAGCAGCCAAGATCCCAGGGAGGTGTACACTGAAGCTTTCTTT
CASSQDPREVYTEAFF
>TRBJ1-1|many|TRBV4-3|NA
TGCGCCAGCAGCCAAGGGCCTCGTGAAACTGAAGCTTTCTTT
CASSQGPRETEAFF
>TRBJ2-2|few|TRBV9|NA
TGTGCCAGCAGCGTAGGGCACAGAGATCCCTCAAGCGGGGAGCTGTTTTTT
CASSVGHRDPSSGELFF
>TRBJ2-1|few|TRBV3-1|NA
TGTGCCAGCAGCCAAGATATTTACGGGGCGGGATCCTACAATGAGCAGTTCTTC
CASSQDIYGAGSYNEQFF
>TRBJ2-1|NA|TRBV4-2|TRBD2
TGTGCCAGCAGCAGTCCCGGGAGGGCCGACAATGAGCAGTTCTTC
CASSSPGRADNEQFF
>TRBJ2-7|NA|TRBV4-3|TRBD2
TGCGCCAGCAGCCGTGGACTAGCGGACTACGAGCAGTACTTC
CASSRGLADYEQYF
>TRBJ2-1|many|TRBV5-1|TRBD1
TGTGCCAGCAGTCTGACAGGGACCTACAATGAGCAGTTCTTC
CASSLTGTYNEQFF
>TRBJ2-7|NA|TRBV10-3|TRBD1
TGTGCCATCAGTTCAATTACAGGGGATAGGAGGGAGCAGTACTTC
CAISSITGDRREQYF
>TRBJ1-2|few|TRBV12-3/TRBV12-4|NA
TGTGCCAGCAGTTACCGGGACGGCAAGGATGGCTACACCTTC
CASSYRDGKDGYTF
>TRBJ2-1|NA|TRBV7-9|TRBD1
TGTGCCAGCAGCCTAGGCATCGGGACAGGGTTTAATGAGCAGTTCTTC
CASSLGIGTGFNEQFF
>TRBJ2-1|many|TRBV29-1|NA
TGCAGCGTCATGACGGAAAGCTCCTACAATGAGCAGTTCTTC
CSVMTESSYNEQFF
>TRBJ1-4|NA|TRBV7-8|NA
TGTGCCAGCAGCCTGTACGCAACTAATGAAAAACTGTTTTTT
CASSLYATNEKLFF
>TRBJ1-3|NA|TRBV12-3/TRBV12-4|NA
TGTGCCACCTCGGACGGTTCGCGTGGAAACACCATATATTTT
CATSDGSRGNTIYF
>TRBJ2-3|NA|TRBV29-1|NA
TGCAGCGGCGGCGCCGGTAGCACAGATACGCAGTATTTT
CSGGAGSTDTQYF
>TRBJ1-6|NA|TRBV9|TRBD1
TGTGCCAGCAGTGAGCAGACAGGGGGCGATTCACCCCTCCACTTT
CASSEQTGGDSPLHF
>TRBJ1-6|NA|TRBV27|NA
TGTGCCAGCGGGAAGATGGGGCAGTCCGAGTTT
CASGKMGQSEF
>TRBJ2-3|many|TRBV28|TRBD2
TGTGCCAGCAGTCTCCAGACTAGCGGGAGTCGGCCTACCACAGATACGCAGTATTTT
CASSLQTSGSRPTTDTQYF
>TRBJ2-4|NA|TRBV4-1|TRBD2
TGCGCCAGCAGCCAAGACGCGGGGGGAAACATTCAGTACTTC
CASSQDAGGNIQYF
>TRBJ2-5|few|TRBV6-1|TRBD2
TGTGCCAGCGGGGAGGGCCACAATGAAGAGACCCAGTACTTC
CASGEGHNEETQYF
>TRBJ2-4|few|TRBV2|NA
TGTGCCAGCAGTGAGGCTGACGAAAACATTCAGTACTTC
CASSEADENIQYF
>TRBJ2-1|NA|TRBV12-3/TRBV12-4|NA
TGTGCCAGCAGCCACACAGTATACAATGAGCAGTTCTTC
CASSHTVYNEQFF
>TRBJ2-7|NA|TRBV20-1|TRBD1
TGCAGTGCTATTCAACAGGGGGTCCTCTACGAGCAGTACTTC
CSAIQQGVLYEQYF
>TRBJ2-1|few|TRBV6-1|NA
TGTGCCAGCTGGCTAAGCCCAGGGGATTTCATTGAGCAGTTCTTC
CASWLSPGDFIEQFF
>TRBJ1-4|NA|TRBV7-9|NA
TGTGCCAGCAGCTTCGACAAGGCAACTAATGAAAAACTGTTTTTT
CASSFDKATNEKLFF
>TRBJ2-1|few|TRBV7-2|NA
TGTGCCAGCACCTCCTGGAAGGGAACCTACAATGAGCAGTTCTTC
CASTSWKGTYNEQFF
>TRBJ2-7|few|TRBV4-3|NA
TGCGCCAGCAGCCAAGAATACGTTGATGGCTACGAGCAGTACTTC
CASSQEYVDGYEQYF
>TRBJ1-1|NA|TRBV10-3|NA
TGTGCCATCAGCGGAACGGGTACGTCTTACACTGAAGCTTTCTTT
CAISGTGTSYTEAFF
>TRBJ2-7|NA|TRBV7-9|NA
TGTGCCAGCAGCCCGGCAGGGTCCGACGAGCAGTACTTC
CASSPAGSDEQYF
>TRBJ2-1|NA|TRBV18|NA
TGTGCCAGCTCACCACGAGGTATAGGGGGGGCGGTCTACAATGAGCAGTTCTTC
CASSPRGIGGAVYNEQFF
>TRBJ1-6|NA|TRBV20-1|NA
TGCAGTGCTAGTTCAGGGGCAGAAAATTCACCCCTCCACTTT
CSASSGAENSPLHF
>TRBJ1-3|NA|TRBV7-9|NA
TGTGCCAGCAGCTCCAAACAGGGTTCTGGAAACACCATATATTTT
CASSSKQGSGNTIYF
>TRBJ2-1|NA|TRBV4-2|TRBD2
TGTGCCAGCAGCCAAGCCCTAGCGGGGGGGGCGTTCTTC
CASSQALAGGAFF
>TRBJ1-5|few|TRBV19|NA
TGTGCGTCCTGGTCCAGGGGAGAAGAGCCCCAGCATTTT
CASWSRGEEPQHF